A single T cell receptor (beta chain) is shown here with its context. Its antigen is unidentified. Measured with immunoSEQ multiplex PCR; TCRdb has only the in-frame clones, and not every one. Found here are 150,000 to 200,000 clones, approximately 91% of them singletons; the top ten hold 1.5% to 2%. This record comes from a study of T cell responses to AZD1222 COVID-19 vaccine. Findings of the study overall: Repertoire collection took place solely once the T cell response had peaked. Following two doses of AZD1222, Spike-specific TCR breadth and depth rose.

The source material was peripheral blood, sampled on day 0 of AZD1222 vaccination. The receptor's source is an adult in good health.

CDR3 in DNA: TGTGCCAGTGGGGGCCTCCAGGGAAATCAGCCCCAGCATTTT. This translates into CASGGLQGNQPQHF. The V and J genes are TRBV6-5 and TRBJ1-5; D possibly corresponds to TRBD1 (6 bases). V lost 9 bases and J lost 4, with 16 bases in between. The CDR3 contains 14 residues. Looked up from germline, CDR1 is MNHEY and CDR2 is SVGAGI.